One sample yielded the 8 T cell receptor beta chains listed below, sequenced in a study of naive and memory T cell subsets. Study-level results: A few larger clonotypes appeared in naive repertoires, especially CD8, possibly memory cells re-expressing CD45RA.

An equimolar mix of two oligonucleotides served as the beta constant-region primer for TRBC1 and TRBC2. The ligated cDNA underwent four PCR rounds using SP2 and nested alpha and beta constant-region primers. TCRdb redid the calling of the UMI-ligation and nested PCR reads with MiXCR, one entry per CDR3 protein. Of roughly 150,000 distinct CDR3 sequences in the sample, approximately 22% were seen once. These TCRs' antigens remain unknown. The sequenced sample was naive CD4+ T cells from blood. These receptors originate from a human donor in good health.

The rearrangement links TRBV7-2 to TRBJ2-1, with unresolved D. The CDR3 has 11 residues. Germline V gene data show CDR1 as SGHTA and CDR2 as FQGNSA. Trimming took 2 bases from V and 9 from J, leaving 5 bases between them. The CDR3 loop reads CASSLSVEQFF. The CDR3 DNA sequence: TGTGCCAGCAGCTTAAGCGTTGAGCAGTTCTTC.

The rearrangement links TRBV6-2 or TRBV6-3 to TRBJ1-5, with 9 nucleotides matching TRBD1. J was trimmed by 7 bases and V by 11 bases; bases with no gene match: 6. CDR3 length: 12 amino acids. Germline values: CDR1 MNHEY, CDR2 SVGEGT. CDR3 sequence (DNA): TGTGCCGCGGGACAGGGAGACCAGCCCCAGCATTTT. The encoded protein is CAAGQGDQPQHF.

This clonotype was seen ten or more times. V gene TRBV20-1 combines with J gene TRBJ2-7; TRBD2 matches 14 bases. J was trimmed by 3 bases and V by 5 bases; bases with no gene match: 6. This CDR3 contains 15 residues. Germline V gene data show CDR1 as DFQATT and CDR2 as SNEGSKA (reference sequence). The CDR3 nucleotides are TGCAGTGCTGGACTAGCGGGAGGTCTCCTCTACGAGCAGTACTTC. This encodes CSAGLAGGLLYEQYF.

In this sample, this clonotype turned up a few times. The chain has TRBV29-1 and TRBJ2-3; 9 bases match TRBD1. The length of the CDR3 is 13 residues. The germline V gene has CDR1 SQVTM and CDR2 ANQGSEA. The junction had 6 bases not matched to a gene; V was cut back by 6 bases and J by 5 bases. The CDR3 protein is CSVRDRVEDTQYF. CDR3 bases: TGCAGCGTAAGGGACAGGGTGGAAGATACGCAGTATTTT.

This clonotype has only a few counts. The chain has TRBV20-1 and TRBJ2-3; D unclear. Trimming stripped 4 bases from V and 4 bases from J, with 12 bases between. CDR3 size: 13 residues. Germline V gene data show CDR1 as DFQATT and CDR2 as SNEGSKA (reference sequence). CDR3 sequence (DNA): TGCAGTGCTACGGTCCTAACCGCAGATACGCAGTATTTT. It specifies CSATVLTADTQYF.

The table lists this clonotype with many counts. V gene TRBV20-1 combines with J gene TRBJ2-3; 13 bases align to TRBD2. The CDR3 has 15 residues. The germline V gene has CDR1 DFQATT and CDR2 SNEGSKA (reference sequence). Losses at the gene ends were 1 base for V and 7 bases for J; bases not matched to a gene: 5. The CDR3: CSARVTSGRANTQYF. The CDR3 bases are TGCAGTGCTAGAGTAACTAGCGGGAGGGCGAATACGCAGTATTTT.

The J gene is TRBJ2-1, the V gene TRBV27; 10 nucleotides agree with TRBD2. The ends lost 6 bases at V and 3 bases at J; junction bases unmatched: 5. The CDR3 runs 15 residues. Germline lookup yields CDR1 MNHEY and CDR2 SMNVEV (reference sequence). CDR3 sequence: CASRVLAGDYNEQFF. DNA for the CDR3: TGTGCCAGCAGGGTCCTAGCGGGGGACTACAATGAGCAGTTCTTC.

This clonotype was picked up a small number of times. The chain recombines TRBV27 with TRBJ1-6; D gene unclear. The CDR3 runs 15 residues. V was clipped by 4 bases and J by 6 bases, with 13 bases between them. From germline, CDR1 is MNHEY and CDR2 SMNVEV (reference sequence). The CDR3 here is CASSSLGGPNSPLHF. CDR3 nucleotides: TGTGCCAGCAGTTCTCTGGGAGGGCCTAATTCACCCCTCCACTTT.